The entry below gives a single T cell receptor (beta chain) sequence along with its context. The target antigen is unknown. This sample stems from a study of T cells after yellow fever vaccination. Study-level background: Any fraction with a low cell number was prepared using SMART-Seq v4 Ultra Low Input.

Conversion of TCR transcripts into cDNA relied on 5'RACE template switching, which added a universal primer site and UMIs. Via MiXCR, TCRdb re-called the 5' RACE reads, giving one row per CDR3 protein. The sample has over 45,000 distinct CDR3 sequences, roughly 6.9% seen once. The CDR3 runs to 14 residues. The germline V gene encodes CDR1 SEHNR and CDR2 FQNEAQ (reference sequence). Trimming left V 3 bases short and J 7 bases short, with 10 bases between. Study findings and constraints: Weaker overall was a secondary response that nonetheless peaked faster, on day 5 versus 15. Post-booster repertoires contained most primary-vaccination clones again (almost 97% CD4, about 90% CD8).

The material sequenced was CD8+ T cells sorted from PBMCs, taken on the day of the first yellow fever vaccination. This chain links TRBV7-9 with TRBJ1-6; weak D call: TRBD1 (5 bases). The sequence was obtained from a man younger than 35 who received the YFV17D yellow fever vaccine. The CDR3 protein is CASSFQGENSPLHF. CDR3 sequence (DNA): TGTGCCAGCAGCTTCCAGGGCGAGAATTCACCCCTCCACTTT.